This T cell receptor (beta chain) is drawn from a study of cytomegalovirus exposure and HLA in healthy donors. Trimming removed 5 bases from V and 1 base from J; junction bases left unmatched: 6. Per the germline V gene, CDR1 is SGHTA and CDR2 is FQGNSA. The CDR3 loop spans 15 amino acids. The study sampled nominally healthy donors, though unrecorded immune exposures were likely. Amplification used 60 Vbeta primers and 13 Jbeta primers. Produced via immunoSEQ multiplex PCR; TCRdb's table is partial and in-frame only. Here the sample spans around 150,000 clones, approximately 83% being singletons. This clone was counted a few times.

The clonotype was recovered from a man aged 35-49 years in good health and CMV-seronegative. The J gene is TRBJ2-7, the V gene TRBV7-2; 9 nucleotides align to TRBD2. Sequencing input: PBMCs. The CDR3 DNA reads as TGTGCCAGCAGCCTTAGCGGGGGAGCATCCTACGAGCAGTACTTC. This encodes CASSLSGGASYEQYF.